Described below is a single TCR beta chain sequence and its context. The junction departs from germline at one end; a sequencing error may be responsible. Diagnosis of hyperthyroidism was new in patients aged 18 to 65, and its duration was under 2 months. Fresh 10 ml peripheral blood yielded PBMCs. From RNA transcripts, TCR beta CDR3 regions were amplified. Primed by the HTBI set, a first-round RT-PCR was run on the TCR CDR3. TCRdb used MiXCR to reprocess the multiplex PCR reads, holding one entry per CDR3 protein. The repertoire holds around 700,000 distinct CDR3 sequences, with 30% to 40% as singletons. The data belong to a study of T cells in Graves' hyperthyroidism and ophthalmopathy. This CDR3 spans 15 amino acids. CDR1 is SGHTA, CDR2 FQGNSA, per germline.

This receptor was obtained from a woman in her thirties or forties with Graves' hyperthyroidism. V usage is TRBV7-2 and J usage is TRBJ1-4, with D hard to call. What was sequenced was blood. DNA of the CDR3: TGTGCCAGCAGATATACGGGTGCAACTAATGAAAGACTGTTTTTT. This encodes CASRYTGATNERLFF.